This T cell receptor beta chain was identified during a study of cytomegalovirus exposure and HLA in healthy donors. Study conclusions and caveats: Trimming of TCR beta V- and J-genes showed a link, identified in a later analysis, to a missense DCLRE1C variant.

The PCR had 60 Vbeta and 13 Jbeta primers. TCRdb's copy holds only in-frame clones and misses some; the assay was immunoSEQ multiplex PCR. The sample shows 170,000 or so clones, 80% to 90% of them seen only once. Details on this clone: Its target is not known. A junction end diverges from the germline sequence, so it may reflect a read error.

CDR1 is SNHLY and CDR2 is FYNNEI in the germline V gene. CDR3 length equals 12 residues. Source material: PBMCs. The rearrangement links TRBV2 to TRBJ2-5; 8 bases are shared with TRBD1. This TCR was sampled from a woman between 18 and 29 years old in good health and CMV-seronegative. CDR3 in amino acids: CASTLSPGTGHF. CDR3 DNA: TGTGCCAGCACCCTTTCCCCCGGGACAGGACACTTC.